Shown below are 19 T cell receptor beta chains from a single sample sequenced in a study of T cell responses to AZD1222 COVID-19 vaccine. Clones were read by immunoSEQ multiplex PCR, and TCRdb kept only the in-frame ones, dropping some. The sample has almost 70,000 clones; 75% to 85% are singletons. Sequencing was performed on peripheral blood, taken 28 days after the second AZD1222 dose. The receptors come from an adult who received the AZD1222 COVID-19 vaccine.

This chain joins TRBV12-3 or TRBV12-4 and TRBJ1-1; D ambiguous. V lost 5 bases, J lost 8 bases, and 15 bases lay in between. This CDR3 contains 13 residues. The CDR3 nucleotides read TGTGCCAGCAGTCCACAAGTTGGACGGGAAGCTTTCTTT. This translates into CASSPQVGREAFF.

This chain links TRBV4-3 with TRBJ1-2, with a tentative D call TRBD1 (6 bases). V lost 0 bases and J 5 bases, leaving 16 bases between the germline ends. CDR3 length: 16 amino acids. Germline V gene data show CDR1 as LGHNA and CDR2 as YSLEER. The CDR3 sequence: CASSQDQMGDIYGYTF. In nucleotides, the CDR3 is TGCGCCAGCAGCCAAGATCAAATGGGGGACATTTATGGCTACACCTTC.

The chain joins TRBV14 to TRBJ2-7; possibly TRBD2 for D (6 bases). This CDR3 is 15 amino acids long. Between the trimmed V and J ends, which lost 4 bases and 3 bases, there was a span of 16 bases. From germline, CDR1 is SGHDN and CDR2 FVKESK. The CDR3 region is CASSRGPTSYYEQYF. CDR3 DNA sequence: TGTGCCAGCAGCCGAGGACCTACTAGCTACTACGAGCAGTACTTC. The complete variable domain, with remaining parts taken from reference TRBV14 and TRBJ2-7, reads EAGVTQFPSHSVIEKGQTVTLRCDPISGHDNLYWYRRVMGKEIKFLLHFVKESKQDESGMPNNRFLAERTGGTYSTLKVQPAELEDSGVYFCASSRGPTSYYEQYFGPGTRLTVT.

The CDR3 here is CATGGSSYEQYF. CDR3 nucleotide sequence: TGTGCCACTGGGGGAAGCTCCTACGAGCAGTACTTC. V and J are TRBV27 and TRBJ2-7; perhaps D is TRBD1 or TRBD2 (5 bases each). Germline lookup yields CDR1 MNHEY and CDR2 SMNVEV (reference sequence). The V end lost 10 bases, the J end lost 0 bases, and 10 bases lay between the germline ends. The CDR3 is 12 residues long.

This clone showed up just a few times. In nucleotides, the CDR3 is TGTGCCAGCAGTGGGACAGACTATGGCTACACCTTC. Translating it yields CASSGTDYGYTF. This chain joins TRBV12-3 or TRBV12-4 and TRBJ1-2; 7 positions agree with TRBD1. CDR3 length: 12 amino acids. The J segment lost 3 bases and the V segment lost 5 bases, leaving 0 bases of the junction unmatched.

This clone was recorded once. The chain links TRBV12-3 or TRBV12-4 to TRBJ1-1; possibly TRBD1 for D (6 bases). This CDR3 spans 13 amino acids. The V gene lost 1 base and the J gene lost 5 bases, with 8 bases spanning the gap. CDR3 loop: CASSLVGQTEAFF. CDR3 sequence (DNA): TGTGCCAGCAGTTTAGTCGGACAGACTGAAGCTTTCTTT.

The chain carries TRBV7-8 and TRBJ1-4, with D perhaps TRBD1 (6 bases). This CDR3 has 14 amino acids. CDR1 is SGHVS and CDR2 is FQNEAQ in the germline V gene. The germline V and J ends were trimmed by 3 bases and 8 bases, with 13 bases remaining between them. CDR3 region: CASSFRGLREKLFF. CDR3 nucleotides: TGTGCCAGCAGCTTCAGGGGTCTTCGCGAAAAACTGTTTTTT.

CDR3 DNA: TGTGCCAGCAGCTTACCCCGGAGTCGGAACACTGAAGCTTTCTTT. This encodes CASSLPRSRNTEAFF. The chain joins TRBV5-4 to TRBJ1-1; D is unresolved. The CDR3 is 15 residues long. CDR1 SGHNT and CDR2 YYREEE come from the germline V gene (reference sequence). Trimming took 2 bases from V and 1 from J, leaving 12 bases between them.

This clone was seen more than once but under ten times. This chain uses TRBV2 with TRBJ1-5; D is unresolved. CDR3 size: 13 residues. Per the germline V gene, CDR1 is SNHLY and CDR2 is FYNNEI. Deletions cut 8 bases from V and 3 bases from J, with 11 bases between. This chain's CDR3 is CASRRVINQPQHF. The CDR3 DNA sequence: TGTGCCAGCCGCCGGGTCATCAATCAGCCCCAGCATTTT. The full variable domain, rest sourced from reference TRBV2 and TRBJ1-5, is EPEVTQTPSHQVTQMGQEVILRCVPISNHLYFYWYRQILGQKVEFLVSFYNNEISEKSEIFDDQFSVERPDGSNFTLKIRSTKLEDSAMYFCASRRVINQPQHFGDGTRLSIL.

V and J are TRBV27 and TRBJ2-1, with D tentatively TRBD2 (7 bases). The germline V and J ends were trimmed by 6 bases and 7 bases, with 22 bases remaining between them. Looked up from germline, CDR1 is MNHEY and CDR2 is SMNVEV (reference sequence). The CDR3 is 16 residues long. CDR3 amino acids: CASSPKGGGRGNEQFF. The CDR3 DNA reads as TGTGCCAGCAGCCCGAAAGGGGGGGGCCGGGGGAATGAGCAGTTCTTC.

The rearrangement links TRBV6-5 to TRBJ2-7; 7 positions match TRBD1. V gave up 9 bases and J gave up 1 base; unmatched junction bases: 6. Germline CDR1 and CDR2: MNHEY and SVGAGI. The CDR3 has 13 amino acids. In DNA, the CDR3 is TGTGCCAGTGACGGACAGGTTTCCTACGAGCAGTACTTC. Its translation is CASDGQVSYEQYF.

This clone was seen a handful of times. The rearrangement joins TRBV18 to TRBJ2-5; no definite D call. Germline loops: CDR1 KGHSH, CDR2 LQKENI. V gave up 2 bases and J gave up 1 base, with 8 bases separating them. CDR3 length: 14 residues. CDR3 loop: CASSPNRAQETQYF. In DNA, the CDR3 is TGTGCCAGCTCACCAAACCGGGCCCAAGAGACCCAGTACTTC.

The chain is built from TRBV7-2 and TRBJ2-5; 7 bases are shared with TRBD2. Germline V gives CDR1 SGHTA, CDR2 FQGNSA. Trimming cost V 5 bases and J 4 bases; bases outside gene matches: 7. This CDR3 comprises 14 residues. The DNA of the CDR3 is TGTGCCAGCAGCCGGGACTATTTCGTAGAGACCCAGTACTTC. Translated: CASSRDYFVETQYF.

V gene TRBV27 combines with J gene TRBJ1-1, with TRBD1 as a possible D gene (6 bases). The CDR3 runs to 17 residues. The V and J ends lost 1 base and 2 bases respectively, with 17 bases between them. Per germline, CDR1 MNHEY and CDR2 SMNVEV (reference sequence). Here the CDR3 DNA reads TGTGCCAGCAGTTTATTCCGCCCGACAGGTGGTAACACTGAAGCTTTCTTT. Translation: CASSLFRPTGGNTEAFF.

The V gene is TRBV5-4, the J gene TRBJ2-4; 8 bases align to TRBD2. The germline V gene has CDR1 SGHNT and CDR2 YYREEE (reference sequence). V lost 4 bases and J lost 3; bases outside the gene matches: 6. The CDR3 contains 15 residues. The CDR3 region is CASSLGGASKNIQYF. The CDR3 coding sequence is TGTGCCAGCAGCCTCGGGGGGGCAAGCAAAAACATTCAGTACTTC.

V usage is TRBV2 and J usage is TRBJ2-3, with D unresolved. The CDR3 runs to 10 residues. Trimming left V 7 bases short and J 3 bases short, with 2 bases between. Germline V lookup: CDR1 SNHLY, CDR2 FYNNEI. CDR3 DNA sequence: TGTGCCAGCATGACAGATACGCAGTATTTT. Translated: CASMTDTQYF.

The rearrangement links TRBV25-1 to TRBJ1-2; 8 bases fit TRBD1. The V and J ends lost 4 bases and 5 bases, in that order; junction bases with no gene match: 3. The CDR3 spans 13 residues. The germline V gene encodes CDR1 MGHDK and CDR2 SYGVNS. CDR3 sequence reads: CASSVTGGYGYTF. CDR3 bases: TGTGCCAGCAGTGTAACAGGGGGGTATGGCTACACCTTC.

J is TRBJ2-7 and V is TRBV5-8; D is ambiguous. Per germline, CDR1 SGHTS and CDR2 YDEGEE. The CDR3 loop spans 14 amino acids. V was shortened by 0 bases and J by 3 bases, with 10 bases between the two germline ends. The CDR3 protein is CASSLEEIFYEQYF. The DNA of the CDR3 is TGTGCCAGCAGCTTGGAGGAAATTTTCTACGAGCAGTACTTC. The whole variable domain, remainder taken from reference TRBV5-8 and TRBJ2-7, is EAGVTQSPTHLIKTRGQQATLRCSPISGHTSVYWYQQALGLGLQFLLWYDEGEERNRGNFPPRFSGRQFPNYSSELNVNALELEDSALYLCASSLEEIFYEQYFGPGTRLTVT.

This clone has only one observation. The J gene is TRBJ2-7, the V gene TRBV6-5, with 7 positions matching TRBD1. Germline V gene data show CDR1 as MNHEY and CDR2 as SVGAGI. J gave up 3 bases and V 2 bases, and 10 bases lay outside the gene matches. The CDR3 has 16 amino acids. CDR3 nucleotides: TGTGCCAGCAGTTACCTTCGGCAGGGGGTGATCTACGAGCAGTACTTC. It yields the protein CASSYLRQGVIYEQYF.